Listed below are T cell receptor beta chains from one sample, sequenced in a study of T cell repertoires in cytomegalovirus infection. Using its own MiXCR run on the reads, TCRdb lists one record per CDR3 protein. The table lists 200,000 to 300,000 distinct CDR3 sequences, roughly 10% of them singletons. The source material was PBMCs. Source of these receptors: a human donor in good health (CMV status not recorded). Some clones in this sample may be carry-over from other donors' samples. Both conserved end residues are part of each CDR3. A D gene is named only where the DNA matches it firmly. Clone sizes are given selectively: once, few, many, or a class where the clone is expanded.

- | TRBJ1-5 | TRBV7-9 | - | CASSTGTQPQHF | TGTGCCAGCAGCACTGGGACTCAGCCCCAGCATTTT
TRBD1 | TRBJ1-2 | TRBV7-2 | many | CASSRGQGGLTF | TGTGCCAGCAGCAGAGGACAGGGAGGCCTCACCTTC
- | TRBJ1-5 | TRBV20-1 | few | CSARGWGQGSNQPQHF | TGCAGTGCTAGAGGTTGGGGGCAGGGAAGCAATCAGCCCCAGCATTTT
TRBD1 | TRBJ2-7 | TRBV7-2 | many | CASSLSRAGGYEQYF | TGTGCCAGCAGCTTATCGCGAGCAGGGGGCTACGAGCAGTACTTC
TRBD1 | TRBJ2-7 | TRBV2 | - | CASTRQGASNEQYF | TGTGCCAGCACCAGACAGGGGGCGTCTAACGAGCAGTACTTC
TRBD1 | TRBJ2-7 | TRBV20-1 | many | CSATDRVLGQYF | TGCAGTGCTACGGACAGGGTCCTTGGGCAGTACTTC
TRBD2 | TRBJ2-3 | TRBV2 | many | CASSAGRGARDTQYF | TGTGCCAGCAGTGCGGGGAGGGGAGCGAGAGATACGCAGTATTTT
- | TRBJ1-1 | TRBV20-1 | few | CSANKAGGDTEAFF | TGCAGTGCTAACAAAGCGGGGGGTGACACTGAAGCTTTCTTT
- | TRBJ1-5 | TRBV28 | many | CASSPGDRRPQHF | TGTGCCAGCAGTCCCGGAGACAGGAGGCCCCAGCATTTT
TRBD1 | TRBJ1-5 | TRBV12-3/TRBV12-4 | many | CASSTGTGIQPQHF | TGTGCCAGCAGTACCGGGACAGGGATTCAGCCCCAGCATTTT
TRBD2 | TRBJ2-7 | TRBV20-1 | - | CSARALRENSNEQYF | TGCAGTGCTAGAGCCCTGCGGGAGAACTCCAACGAGCAGTACTTC
- | TRBJ1-3 | TRBV3-1 | many | CASSPQTGPGNTIYF | TGTGCCAGCAGCCCCCAGACAGGTCCGGGAAACACCATATATTTT
- | TRBJ2-1 | TRBV7-2 | many | CASSLGQGGYNEQFF | TGTGCCAGCAGCTTAGGGCAGGGGGGCTACAATGAGCAGTTCTTC
TRBD1 | TRBJ2-1 | TRBV9 | - | CASSVRTGIEQFF | TGTGCCAGCAGCGTAAGGACAGGGATTGAGCAGTTCTTC
TRBD1 | TRBJ1-5 | TRBV19 | many | CASNQGVDQPQHF | TGTGCCAGTAACCAGGGGGTCGATCAGCCCCAGCATTTT
TRBD1 | TRBJ1-3 | TRBV7-3 | many | CASSLDRQGSGNTIYF | TGTGCCAGCAGCTTAGACCGACAGGGATCTGGAAACACCATATATTTT
- | TRBJ2-3 | TRBV18 | few | CASSPLEDTQYF | TGTGCCAGCTCACCACTTGAAGATACGCAGTATTTT
TRBD1 | TRBJ1-2 | TRBV4-1 | - | CASSRDRGKIDGYTF | TGCGCCAGCAGCCGGGACAGGGGGAAAATCGATGGCTACACCTTC
TRBD2 | TRBJ2-3 | TRBV4-1 | many | CASSQEGSGSTDTQYF | TGCGCCAGCAGCCAAGAAGGTAGCGGGAGCACAGATACGCAGTATTTT
- | TRBJ2-1 | TRBV4-3 | - | CASSQDSASLEQFF | TGCGCCAGCAGCCAAGATTCAGCCTCTCTCGAGCAGTTCTTC
TRBD1 | TRBJ1-2 | TRBV4-3 | - | CASSQVPGGNYGYTF | TGCGCCAGCAGCCAAGTTCCAGGGGGCAACTATGGCTACACCTTC
- | TRBJ2-4 | TRBV7-2 | many | CASSFMSNIQYF | TGTGCCAGCAGCTTTATGAGCAACATTCAGTACTTC
- | TRBJ1-2 | TRBV11-2 | - | CASSLATGVTRGYTF | TGTGCCAGCAGCTTAGCTACGGGCGTCACGAGGGGCTACACCTTC
TRBD2 | TRBJ2-1 | TRBV20-1 | - | CSAARLAGMGNEQFF | TGCAGTGCTGCCCGACTAGCGGGAATGGGAAATGAGCAGTTCTTC
- | TRBJ1-1 | TRBV12-3/TRBV12-4 | many | CASRTTGSTEAFF | TGTGCCAGCAGAACCACAGGGTCCACTGAAGCTTTCTTT
- | TRBJ1-5 | TRBV20-1 | - | CSASGGAAQPQHF | TGCAGTGCTAGTGGAGGGGCTGCTCAGCCCCAGCATTTT
TRBD2 | TRBJ2-3 | TRBV4-3 | many | CASSQLAVKTDTQYF | TGCGCCAGCAGCCAGCTAGCGGTTAAAACAGATACGCAGTATTTT
TRBD1 | TRBJ2-5 | TRBV7-7 | few | CASSSEDRGQETQYF | TGTGCCAGCAGCTCGGAGGACAGGGGGCAAGAGACCCAGTACTTC
- | TRBJ2-7 | TRBV28 | few | CASSQRRGNSYEQYF | TGTGCCAGCAGTCAGCGCAGGGGAAACTCCTACGAGCAGTACTTC
- | TRBJ2-2 | TRBV5-8 | - | CASSLVAVRTGELFF | TGTGCCAGCAGCTTGGTAGCGGTGCGTACCGGGGAGCTGTTTTTT
- | TRBJ2-7 | TRBV6-1 | many | CASSGSPYEQYF | TGTGCCAGCAGTGGTTCCCCCTACGAGCAGTACTTC
TRBD1 | TRBJ2-5 | TRBV20-1 | many | CSARDPTGTGTQYF | TGCAGTGCTAGAGACCCGACAGGGACGGGGACCCAGTACTTC
- | TRBJ1-2 | TRBV7-2 | many | CASSTPSGKYGYTF | TGTGCCAGCAGCACCCCATCGGGAAAGTATGGCTACACCTTC
- | TRBJ1-1 | TRBV20-1 | - | CSAPGQPNTEAFF | TGCAGTGCTCCCGGACAGCCGAACACTGAAGCTTTCTTT